What follows are 18 T cell receptor beta chains derived from one specimen sequenced in a study of blood T cell repertoires in COVID-19. Produced via immunoSEQ multiplex PCR; TCRdb's table is partial and in-frame only. The data show about 240,000 clones, with 80% to 90% seen just once and around 2.6% held by the top ten. The source material was PBMCs or T cells enriched from blood (not recorded which). These receptors all stem from a woman between 25 and 40 years old with acute COVID-19.

The sample holds one count of this clone. The J gene is TRBJ1-1, the V gene TRBV4-1; D perhaps matches TRBD1 (6 bases). The germline V gene encodes CDR1 MGHRA and CDR2 YSYEKL. CDR3 length: 15 residues. V lost 0 bases and J 5 bases, leaving 13 bases between the germline ends. The CDR3 DNA follows: TGCGCCAGCAGCCAAGAGGACCAGGGGTGGACTGAAGCTTTCTTT. This sequence encodes CASSQEDQGWTEAFF.

This clone is categorized as medium-sized. Within the sample, other DNA sequences also encode this same CDR3. V usage is TRBV19 and J usage is TRBJ2-7; D may be TRBD1 (6 bases). The length of the CDR3 is 15 residues. V was clipped by 1 base and J by 0 bases, with 10 bases between them. Germline CDR1 reads LNHDA; CDR2 reads SQIVND (reference sequence). CDR3 protein: CASSIGDRSSYEQYF. CDR3 coding DNA: TGTGCCAGTAGTATAGGCGACAGGAGCTCCTACGAGCAGTACTTC.

The chain has TRBV9 and TRBJ2-6, with D perhaps TRBD2 (5 bases). The length of the CDR3 is 17 residues. Looked up from germline, CDR1 is SGDLS and CDR2 is YYNGEE. Trimming pared 0 bases from V and 2 bases from J, leaving 12 bases between. The DNA of the CDR3 is TGTGCCAGCAGCGTAGGCTCAGAGGGCCCTGGGGCCAACGTCCTGACTTTC. This sequence encodes CASSVGSEGPGANVLTF.

CDR3 sequence: CASSLPGISPLHF. CDR3 bases: TGCGCCAGCAGCTTACCGGGGATCTCACCCCTCCACTTT. This chain joins TRBV5-1 and TRBJ1-6; D not resolved. The CDR3 sequence is 13 residues long. Germline values: CDR1 SGHRS, CDR2 YFSETQ. Between the trimmed V and J ends, which lost 2 bases and 10 bases, there was a span of 10 bases. Supplemented by reference TRBV5-1 and TRBJ1-6, the full variable domain reads KAGVTQTPRYLIKTRGQQVTLSCSPISGHRSVSWYQQTPGQGLQFLFEYFSETQRNKGNFPGRFSGRQFSNSRSEMNVSTLELGDSALYLCASSLPGISPLHFGNGTRLTVT.

This sequence joins TRBV7-9 and TRBJ2-7; 7 nucleotides align to TRBD2. The germline gives CDR1 SEHNR, CDR2 FQNEAQ (reference sequence). The CDR3 has 12 amino acids. V shed 8 bases and J 5 bases; nucleotides not matched to a gene: 6. Written as DNA, the CDR3 is TGTGCCAGCCGCCGGGGGGTAGACGAGCAGTACTTC. It codes for CASRRGVDEQYF.

J is TRBJ1-6 and V is TRBV3-1 (or the pseudogene TRBV3-2), with TRBD1 matching over 7 bases. CDR3 length: 15 residues. V shed 5 bases and J 6 bases; nucleotides not matched to a gene: 7. Looked up from germline, CDR1 is LGHDT and CDR2 is YNNKEL (reference sequence). CDR3 region: CASSIPGQLNSPLHF. The CDR3 DNA reads TGTGCCAGCAGCATTCCGGGACAGCTTAATTCACCCCTCCACTTT.

J is TRBJ1-3 and V is TRBV25-1; the D gene is possibly TRBD1 (5 bases). The V and J ends lost 3 bases and 4 bases respectively, with 10 bases between them. The CDR3 sequence is 14 residues long. Germline assignment: CDR1 MGHDK and CDR2 SYGVNS. CDR3 sequence (DNA): TGTGCCAGCAGTGATCTAGGGGAAGGAAACACCATATATTTT. This codes for CASSDLGEGNTIYF.

This chain connects TRBV11-2 to TRBJ1-2; possibly TRBD1 for D (6 bases). V was trimmed by 5 bases and J by 7 bases, leaving 26 bases between them. The CDR3 loop spans 17 amino acids. Germline V gene lookup returns CDR1 SGHAT and CDR2 FQNNGV. CDR3 loop: CASSIIQGSRGLSGYTF. Here the CDR3 DNA reads TGTGCCAGCAGCATAATCCAGGGGTCCCGCGGGCTGTCTGGCTACACCTTC.

The chain has TRBV30 and TRBJ2-3; 8 nucleotides line up with TRBD1. This CDR3 is built from 15 residues. V dropped 4 bases and J dropped 6; count of bases not matched to a gene: 12. Germline loops: CDR1 GTSNPN, CDR2 SVGIG (reference sequence). The CDR3: CAWTTTGDLMDTQYF. Here the CDR3 DNA reads TGTGCCTGGACTACGACAGGGGACTTAATGGATACGCAGTATTTT.

This rearrangement joins TRBV3-1 (or the pseudogene TRBV3-2) to TRBJ1-1; D is possibly TRBD1 (5 bases). This CDR3 spans 17 amino acids. Trimming pared 0 bases from V and 0 bases from J, leaving 14 bases between. CDR1 is LGHDT and CDR2 is YNNKEL in the germline V gene (reference sequence). CDR3: CASSQEARQTLNTEAFF. CDR3 bases: TGTGCCAGCAGCCAAGAGGCTCGACAGACCCTGAACACTGAAGCTTTCTTT.

This chain joins TRBV5-1 and TRBJ2-7, with D possibly matching TRBD2 (6 bases). V was pared by 3 bases and J by 2 bases, with 18 bases between. Germline CDR1 reads SGHRS; CDR2 reads YFSETQ. This CDR3 contains 16 residues. DNA of the CDR3: TGCGCCAGCAGCTCCGGCGGGAATCCAGTCACCTACGAGCAGTACTTC. Its protein is CASSSGGNPVTYEQYF.

The chain couples TRBV7-9 to TRBJ1-2, with D unclear. Trimming removed 1 base at V and 8 bases at J, with 11 bases between. The CDR3 consists of 13 residues. Germline V gives CDR1 SEHNR, CDR2 FQNEAQ (reference sequence). The CDR3 nucleotides read TGTGCCAGCAGCTTAGTTTCCGGTTACGGCTACACCTTC. The encoded protein is CASSLVSGYGYTF.

The chain is built from TRBV10-3 and TRBJ1-1; TRBD1 matches at 7 bases. The junction had 8 bases not matched to a gene; V was cut back by 10 bases and J by 3 bases. CDR1 is ENHRY, CDR2 SYGVKD, per germline. This CDR3 is 13 amino acids long. CDR3 loop: CATLQGLDTEAFF. Written as DNA, the CDR3 is TGTGCCACACTACAGGGGTTGGACACTGAAGCTTTCTTT.

The CDR3 DNA reads TGTGCCAGCAGCCACCGGGGACAAAACTATGGCTACACCTTC. This codes for CASSHRGQNYGYTF. The V gene is TRBV3-1 (or the pseudogene TRBV3-2), the J gene TRBJ1-2; perhaps TRBD1 as D (6 bases). Germline values: CDR1 LGHDT, CDR2 YNNKEL (reference sequence). V shed 3 bases and J shed 2 bases, with 10 bases lying between them. The CDR3 totals 14 residues.

The J gene is TRBJ1-5, the V gene TRBV4-1; D may be TRBD1 (5 bases). The germline CDR1 and CDR2 sequences are MGHRA and YSYEKL. The CDR3 runs to 14 residues. Trimming pared 4 bases from V and 7 bases from J, leaving 14 bases between. CDR3 nucleotide sequence: TGCGCCAGCAGCCTTGGCAGGGCCGGACAGCCCCAGCATTTT. Translating it yields CASSLGRAGQPQHF.

V is TRBV5-1 and J is TRBJ1-1; 8 bases line up with TRBD1. The CDR3 sequence is 15 residues long. Trimming at V came to 10 bases and at J to 1 base, leaving 12 bases not matched to a gene. From germline, CDR1 is SGHRS and CDR2 YFSETQ. In DNA, the CDR3 is TGCGCCGCCAGACAGGGGATCCCGCCGAACACTGAAGCTTTCTTT. Protein: CAARQGIPPNTEAFF.

This clone is a singleton in its sample. V gene TRBV5-1 combines with J gene TRBJ2-3, with a possible D match to TRBD2 (6 bases). Per germline, CDR1 SGHRS and CDR2 YFSETQ. V was pared by 4 bases and J by 6 bases, with 15 bases between. The CDR3 contains 14 residues. The CDR3 region is CASSLGLLGDTQYF. As DNA, the CDR3 is TGCGCCAGCAGCCTGGGACTCCTTGGGGATACGCAGTATTTT. Filled out from reference TRBV5-1 and TRBJ2-3, the complete variable domain reads KAGVTQTPRYLIKTRGQQVTLSCSPISGHRSVSWYQQTPGQGLQFLFEYFSETQRNKGNFPGRFSGRQFSNSRSEMNVSTLELGDSALYLCASSLGLLGDTQYFGPGTRLTVL.

The chain carries TRBV5-1 and TRBJ1-6; no reliable D call. The ends were cut back, 7 bases at V and 5 bases at J, with 13 bases in the middle. The CDR3 consists of 14 residues. From germline, CDR1 is SGHRS and CDR2 YFSETQ. The CDR3 spells CASFPGPDNSPLHF. The CDR3 nucleotides read TGCGCCAGCTTTCCGGGTCCCGATAATTCACCCCTCCACTTT.